This note documents a single T cell receptor beta chain sequence. Its antigen is unknown. Within one base of it there is no much larger clone, and no base qualities were kept. Sorted unstimulated T cells and proliferating T cells recovered from mixed lymphocyte reactions were subjected to TCRbeta CDR3 sequencing. Fresh whole blood from approximately ten HLA-typed healthy donors was used to isolate PBMCs. This sample is drawn from a study of siplizumab effects on memory and regulatory T cells (dated by TCRdb to the late 2010s). Regarding the study in general: The study looked at the effect of siplizumab, an anti-CD2 antibody, on alloreactive T-cell subsets in allogeneic mixed lymphocyte reactions made from human PBMCs.

Library method: the immunoSEQ multiplex PCR assay. Some 100,000 TCR templates per sample were assayed by the deep sequencing platform. Genomic DNA extracted from sorted T cells was used for TCRbeta CDR3 sequencing. The paper's processing steps were these. Clonal analysis of TCRbeta CDR3 data was done in the R programming language. Alloreactive CD4+ and CD8+ clones were identified by comparing unstimulated samples to CFSE-low samples taken after the reaction. Regulatory or non-regulatory origin of alloreactive CD4+ clones was assigned by matching sequences to the sorted unstimulated Treg and non-Treg repertoires. Here the immuneACCESS table is served through TCRdb, limited to in-frame sequences with V and J called. Missing clones are a known gap in these copies; in checked studies unresolved V genes cover under half, and the rest lacks a known reason. V and J calls and clone size are as listed in that table; D and trimming were resolved from the DNA. For this sample the table gives 97,000 or so clones, of which more than 85% were detected only once. The ten largest clones take up roughly 1% of the sample.

General study outcomes and caveats: Among mappable alloreactive CD4+ clones, the Treg-derived fraction averaged approximately 63% with siplizumab versus around 25% in control reactions. About 75-96% of proliferating CD4+ or CD8+ clones could not be given a naive or memory phenotype. Siplizumab significantly reduced the cumulative frequency of alloreactive sequences traceable to unstimulated CD4+ memory T cells. Greater diversity appeared to be present in unstimulated naive T cells than in memory T cells, and a substantial contribution to the alloresponse seemed to be made by naive cells. Whether proliferating Tregs from siplizumab cultures actually had suppressive function was not functionally confirmed. Sequences below about 10^-5 frequency were poorly captured, so only a minor fraction of alloreactive clones could be mapped to unstimulated subsets.

Sequencing was done on a sample of CD4+ T cells sorted from blood. The receptor's source is a human donor in good health.

The CDR3 in this case is CASSPPPGAGANVLTF. The DNA is as follows: TGTGCCAGCAGCCCCCCTCCAGGTGCTGGGGCCAACGTCCTGACTTTC. The chain is encoded by TRBV5-4 joined to TRBJ2-6, with the D gene too uncertain to name. There are 16 amino acids in the CDR3, from cysteine to phenylalanine inclusive. Only CDR3 DNA is held: 48 bases, read in frame from base 1. CDR1 and CDR2, looked up from the germline V gene (reference sequence), are SGHNT and YYREEE. Relative to germline, V is 4 bases shorter and J is 2 bases shorter, with 13 bases between their ends.